This note documents a single T cell receptor beta chain sequence. No antigen is known for it. PCR was performed using 60 Vbeta and 13 Jbeta primers. How the authors handled the data: Unique TCR beta chains numbered approximately 80 million in a later analysis, with around 10 million shared. TCRdb's table, derived via immunoSEQ multiplex PCR, lists solely in-frame clones and lacks some. V and J calls plus clone size are reproduced from that table; the DNA served to infer D and trimming. This listing includes over 100,000 clones. V shed 4 bases and J shed 4 bases, with 12 bases lying between them. The CDR3 totals 14 residues. The germline CDR1 and CDR2 sequences are SGHRS and YFSETQ. This specimen comes from a study of cytomegalovirus exposure and HLA in healthy donors. Study-level results: Researchers reported from a later analysis that most CMV-associated TCR beta chains appeared HLA-restricted. Accurate predictions that matched the HLA-A and HLA-B alleles of most subjects were reportedly made from TCR beta sequences.

The donors (healthy individuals) were bone marrow donors. What was sequenced was PBMCs. The TCR comes from a woman in her forties in good health and CMV-seropositive. J is TRBJ2-1 and V is TRBV5-1; D perhaps matches TRBD2 (6 bases). As DNA, the CDR3 is TGCGCCAGCAGCAAGGGGACTGGATACAATGAGCAGTTCTTC. Its translation: CASSKGTGYNEQFF.